The 18 T cell receptor beta chains given below trace back to one sample, sequenced in a study of HIV-infected children after antiretroviral therapy interruption. Treatment noted: PENTA 11 planned treatment interruption arm or continuous ART arm. Unique molecular identifiers were included in an RNA-based 3' RACE TCR library. MiXCR was run by TCRdb on the 3' RACE reads, yielding one entry per CDR3 protein. Seen here are approximately 95,000 distinct CDR3 sequences, 6% to 8.5% observed once, and the top ten hold 1.1%. The specimen comprised CD45RA+ CD4+ T cells from PBMCs, pooled from several time points, sampled from a donor given antiretroviral therapy, either interrupted or continuous. The subset here: naive CD4+ CD45RA+ CD45RO- T cells. The source of these receptors is a pool of human donors with HIV.

This clonotype was observed many times. The V gene is TRBV19, the J gene TRBJ2-3; maybe TRBD1 (5 bases). Germline V lookup: CDR1 LNHDA, CDR2 SQIVND (reference sequence). The V gene lost 2 bases and the J gene lost 2 bases, with 14 bases spanning the gap. The CDR3 loop spans 16 amino acids. CDR3 in DNA: TGTGCCAGTAGTATACCGTCCCGGACAACCACAGATACGCAGTATTTT. Its protein product is CASSIPSRTTTDTQYF.

This clonotype was observed at least ten times. This chain links TRBV5-1 with TRBJ2-7, with 9 nucleotides matching TRBD2. This CDR3 is 20 amino acids long. Unmatched junction bases numbered 22, after V lost 0 bases and J lost 6 bases. Looked up from germline, CDR1 is SGHRS and CDR2 is YFSETQ. The CDR3 sequence: CASSLGRGGLAGPLRVEQYF. The CDR3 region has the DNA TGCGCCAGCAGCTTGGGGCGCGGAGGGCTAGCGGGGCCCCTCAGGGTCGAGCAGTACTTC.

The sample holds many counts of this clonotype. The rearrangement uses TRBV20-1 and TRBJ1-2; the D gene is possibly TRBD1 (6 bases). The CDR3 length is 12 residues. The V end was cut by 2 bases, the J end by 10 bases, with 14 bases between. In germline, CDR1 is DFQATT, CDR2 SNEGSKA (reference sequence). The CDR3 here is CSARTNRDVYTF. The CDR3, as DNA: TGCAGTGCTAGAACGAACAGGGACGTCTACACCTTC.

This clonotype was picked up many times. This chain uses TRBV7-8 with TRBJ1-1; TRBD1 is a possible D gene (5 bases). The V end was cut by 1 base, the J end by 4 bases, with 10 bases between. This CDR3 has 14 residues. CDR1 and CDR2 (germline): SGHVS, FQNEAQ. The CDR3 region has the DNA TGTGCCAGCAGCTTAGTGGGGGAAGGCACTGAAGCTTTCTTT. It codes for CASSLVGEGTEAFF.

This clonotype was seen at least ten times. CDR3 bases: TGTGCCAGTAGTATACTAGGGCAAGGAGGCTACACCTTC. It encodes CASSILGQGGYTF. The rearrangement links TRBV19 to TRBJ1-2; D gene uncertain. The CDR3 length is 13 residues. The V gene's germline CDR1 is LNHDA and CDR2 SQIVND (reference sequence). V lost 2 bases, J lost 8 bases, and 12 bases lay in between. Looking up the rest from reference TRBV19 and TRBJ1-2 gives the full variable domain: DGGITQSPKYLFRKEGQNVTLSCEQNLNHDAMYWYRQDPGQGLRLIYYSQIVNDFQKGDIAEGYSVSREKKESFPLTVTSAQKNPTAFYLCASSILGQGGYTFGSGTRLTVV.

This clonotype was detected only a few times. The gene calls are TRBV28 and TRBJ1-1; 8 positions agree with TRBD1. Germline V gene sequence: CDR1 MDHEN, CDR2 SYDVKM. The CDR3 consists of 15 residues. The V segment lost 6 bases and the J segment 1 base; nucleotides outside the gene matches: 7. The CDR3 nucleotides read TGTGCCAGCAGACCTGGGGACAGGCAGAACACTGAAGCTTTCTTT. It is translated as CASRPGDRQNTEAFF.

This clonotype was recorded many times. The chain carries TRBV7-6 and TRBJ1-2; D not certain. V lost 1 base to trimming and J lost 4 bases, with 7 bases between them. The CDR3 extends over 13 amino acids. The V gene's germline CDR1 is SGHVS and CDR2 FNYEAQ. Here the CDR3 DNA reads TGTGCCAGCAGCTTAGGACGGCCCTATGGCTACACCTTC. Residues: CASSLGRPYGYTF.

This clonotype turned up a few times. The chain employs TRBV29-1 and TRBJ1-2; D uncertain. V lost 4 bases to trimming and J lost 7 bases, with 7 bases between them. Germline values: CDR1 SQVTM, CDR2 ANQGSEA. The CDR3 covers 10 residues. The CDR3 loop is CSVGDPGYTF. The CDR3 DNA sequence: TGCAGCGTTGGAGATCCTGGCTACACCTTC.

This clonotype has at least ten counts. This chain joins TRBV6-6 and TRBJ1-1; TRBD1 matches at 8 bases. The germline V gene has CDR1 MNHNY and CDR2 SVGAGI (reference sequence). The CDR3 spans 16 residues. With V trimmed by 2 bases and J by 0 bases, 5 bases remained unmatched. The CDR3 protein is CASSYGQGGMNTEAFF. The DNA for the CDR3 is TGTGCCAGCAGTTACGGACAGGGAGGGATGAACACTGAAGCTTTCTTT.

The chain carries TRBV5-1 and TRBJ1-4; unclear D gene. The CDR3 consists of 17 residues. The germline V gene has CDR1 SGHRS and CDR2 YFSETQ. V was cut by 2 bases and J by 3 bases, with 17 bases left in between. The CDR3 sequence: CASSFGSGIPSNEKLFF. The CDR3 DNA is TGCGCCAGCAGCTTCGGAAGCGGAATTCCCTCTAATGAAAAACTGTTTTTT.

This clonotype occurred a few times. This chain joins TRBV7-8 and TRBJ2-3; 8 bases line up with TRBD1. Looked up from germline, CDR1 is SGHVS and CDR2 is FQNEAQ. CDR3 length equals 13 residues. V gave up 5 bases and J gave up 4 bases; unmatched junction bases: 2. The CDR3 nucleotides are TGTGCCAGCAGCATGGACAGGGCAGATACGCAGTATTTT. Translated: CASSMDRADTQYF.

The rearrangement links TRBV12-3 or TRBV12-4 to TRBJ2-2; D is unclear. Trimming left V 7 bases short and J 0 bases short, with 6 bases between. The CDR3 is 13 residues long. CDR3 protein: CASNAPNTGELFF. The DNA for the CDR3 is TGTGCCAGCAACGCTCCGAACACCGGGGAGCTGTTTTTT.

This clonotype has a handful of counts. This sequence joins TRBV2 and TRBJ2-2, with D possibly matching TRBD1 (6 bases). The length of the CDR3 is 16 residues. Between the trimmed V and J ends, which lost 1 base and 2 bases, there was a span of 11 bases. Germline values: CDR1 SNHLY, CDR2 FYNNEI. CDR3 in DNA: TGTGCCAGCAGTGAAGTAGGGGGAGACAACACCGGGGAGCTGTTTTTT. It encodes CASSEVGGDNTGELFF. The full variable domain, completed using reference TRBV2 and TRBJ2-2, is EPEVTQTPSHQVTQMGQEVILRCVPISNHLYFYWYRQILGQKVEFLVSFYNNEISEKSEIFDDQFSVERPDGSNFTLKIRSTKLEDSAMYFCASSEVGGDNTGELFFGEGSRLTVL.

This clonotype was seen ten or more times. V gene TRBV2 combines with J gene TRBJ2-4; TRBD1 is a possible D gene (6 bases). The CDR3 is 12 amino acids. V lost 6 bases and J lost 5, with 8 bases in between. The V gene's germline CDR1 is SNHLY and CDR2 FYNNEI. The CDR3 reads CASRQGENIQYF. CDR3 nucleotides: TGTGCCAGCAGACAGGGCGAAAACATTCAGTACTTC.

This clonotype has at least ten counts. The chain carries TRBV18 and TRBJ2-3, with D uncertain. This CDR3 contains 14 residues. Germline V CDR1 and CDR2: KGHSH, LQKENI. The V end was cut by 3 bases, the J end by 2 bases, with 9 bases between. The CDR3 loop is CASSPPANTDTQYF. As DNA, the CDR3 is TGTGCCAGCTCACCCCCGGCCAACACAGATACGCAGTATTTT. The entire variable domain, with the rest obtained from reference TRBV18 and TRBJ2-3, is as follows: NAGVMQNPRHLVRRRGQEARLRCSPMKGHSHVYWYRQLPEEGLKFMVYLQKENIIDESGMPKERFSAEFPKEGPSILRIQQVVRGDSAAYFCASSPPANTDTQYFGPGTRLTVL.

This clonotype appeared a single time. The V gene is TRBV19, the J gene TRBJ2-1; the match to TRBD2 covers 11 bases. Germline V gives CDR1 LNHDA, CDR2 SQIVND (reference sequence). Trimming took 9 bases from V and 4 from J; bases not matched to a gene: 11. The CDR3 is 16 residues long. The CDR3 reads CASSPVSGGGYNEQFF. CDR3 bases: TGTGCCAGCAGCCCAGTTAGCGGGGGGGGATACAATGAGCAGTTCTTC.

This clonotype was seen at least ten times. This rearrangement joins TRBV6-5 to TRBJ2-6; D is undetermined. CDR1 is MNHEY and CDR2 is SVGAGI in the germline V gene. This CDR3 is 16 amino acids long. V was trimmed by 3 bases and J by 0 bases, leaving 9 bases between them. CDR3 in DNA: TGTGCCAGCAGTTATACAGCGATCTCTGGGGCCAACGTCCTGACTTTC. It translates to CASSYTAISGANVLTF.

This clonotype occurred many times. The chain recombines TRBV12-3 or TRBV12-4 with TRBJ2-3, with 8 nucleotides matching TRBD2. J lost 5 bases, V lost 8 bases, and 6 bases had no gene match. The CDR3 runs to 13 residues. The CDR3 loop reads CASSGLVRDTQYF. The CDR3 DNA is TGTGCCAGCTCGGGACTAGTTCGAGATACGCAGTATTTT.